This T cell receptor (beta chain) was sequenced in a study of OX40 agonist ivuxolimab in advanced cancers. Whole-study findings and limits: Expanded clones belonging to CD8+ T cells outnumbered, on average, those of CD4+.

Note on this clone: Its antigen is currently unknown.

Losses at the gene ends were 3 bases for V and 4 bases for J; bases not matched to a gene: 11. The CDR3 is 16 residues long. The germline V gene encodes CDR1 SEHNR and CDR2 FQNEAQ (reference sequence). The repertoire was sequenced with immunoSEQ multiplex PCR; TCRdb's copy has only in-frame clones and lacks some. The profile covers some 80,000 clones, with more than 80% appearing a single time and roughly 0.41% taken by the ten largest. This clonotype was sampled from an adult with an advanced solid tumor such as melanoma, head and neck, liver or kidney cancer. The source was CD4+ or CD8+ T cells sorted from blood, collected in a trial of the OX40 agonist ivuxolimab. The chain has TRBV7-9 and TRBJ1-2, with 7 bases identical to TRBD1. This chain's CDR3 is CASSLGGGGGSYGYTF. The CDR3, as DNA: TGTGCCAGCAGCTTGGGAGGAGGGGGCGGAAGCTATGGCTACACCTTC.